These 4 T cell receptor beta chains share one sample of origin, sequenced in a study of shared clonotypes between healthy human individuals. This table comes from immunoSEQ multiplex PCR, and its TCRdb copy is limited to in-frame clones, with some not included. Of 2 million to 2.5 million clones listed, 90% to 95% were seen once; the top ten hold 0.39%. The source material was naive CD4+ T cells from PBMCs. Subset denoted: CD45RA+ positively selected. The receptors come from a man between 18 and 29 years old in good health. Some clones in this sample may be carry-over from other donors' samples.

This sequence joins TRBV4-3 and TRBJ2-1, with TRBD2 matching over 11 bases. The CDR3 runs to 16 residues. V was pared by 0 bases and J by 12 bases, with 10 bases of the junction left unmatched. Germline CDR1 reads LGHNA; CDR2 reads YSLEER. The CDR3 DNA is TGCGCCAGCAGCCAAGATGGGACTAGCGGAGACGTCCGGCAGTTCTTC. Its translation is CASSQDGTSGDVRQFF.

CDR3 bases: TGCGCCAGCAGCCATGTTGGGAGGAGCTCCTACAATGAGCAGTTCTTC. It encodes CASSHVGRSSYNEQFF. This chain connects TRBV4-1 to TRBJ2-1; the D gene is possibly TRBD2 (6 bases). The CDR3 extends over 16 amino acids. The ends were cut back, 3 bases at V and 0 bases at J, with 12 bases in the middle. The germline V gene has CDR1 MGHRA and CDR2 YSYEKL.

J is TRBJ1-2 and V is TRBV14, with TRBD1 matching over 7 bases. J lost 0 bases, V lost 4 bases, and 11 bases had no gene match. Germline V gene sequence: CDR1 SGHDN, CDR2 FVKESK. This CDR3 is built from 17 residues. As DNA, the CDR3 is TGTGCCAGCAGCCTCCAGGGAGCGACAGGGTCTAACTATGGCTACACCTTC. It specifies CASSLQGATGSNYGYTF.

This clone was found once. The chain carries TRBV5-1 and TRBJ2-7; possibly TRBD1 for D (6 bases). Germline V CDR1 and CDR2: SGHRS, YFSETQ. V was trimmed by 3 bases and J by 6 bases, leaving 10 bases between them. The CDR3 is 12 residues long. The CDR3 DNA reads TGCGCCAGCAGCTGGGACAATGGCGAGCAGTACTTC. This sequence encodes CASSWDNGEQYF.